A single sample is the source of the 31 T cell receptor beta chains below, sequenced in a study of glioma-infiltrating T cells. The iRepertoire nested amplicon-rescue multiplex PCR amplified TCR alpha and beta CDR3s from RNA. TCRdb fed the multiplex PCR reads into MiXCR, producing one record per CDR3 protein. The sample carries more than 85,000 distinct CDR3 sequences, less than 30% recorded once. The sample comprised glioma tissue, nonneoplastic brain tissue, or PBMCs (not recorded which). These receptors all come from a human donor with low-grade glioma or glioblastoma, undergoing nonglioma brain surgery, or in good health (not recorded which).

A few counts support this clonotype. The chain combines TRBV29-1 with TRBJ1-1; D may be TRBD1 (6 bases). The CDR3 is made up of 12 amino acids. The V gene lost 5 bases and the J gene lost 4 bases, with 11 bases spanning the gap. Germline-derived CDR1 and CDR2 are SQVTM and ANQGSEA. The CDR3 region is CSVQTGITEAFF. The DNA for the CDR3 is TGCAGCGTTCAAACAGGGATCACTGAAGCTTTCTTT.

This clonotype came up many times. The chain carries TRBV4-3 and TRBJ2-5; possibly TRBD2 for D (5 bases). Germline V gives CDR1 LGHNA, CDR2 YSLEER. The CDR3 has 17 amino acids. With 0 bases removed from V and 5 bases from J, the gap between germline ends came to 19 bases. DNA of the CDR3: TGCGCCAGCAGCCAAGATGTACTCAGGACTGGAGCGGAGACCCAGTACTTC. Protein sequence: CASSQDVLRTGAETQYF.

This clonotype was counted at least ten times. The CDR3 DNA reads TGTGCCAGCTCACCACTAAAATCTGACTCCGGTTCTTTCTTT. Residues: CASSPLKSDSGSFF. The rearrangement links TRBV18 to TRBJ1-1; D is unresolved. V was cut by 1 base and J by 12 bases, with 18 bases left in between. There are 14 residues in the CDR3. Germline CDR1 and CDR2: KGHSH and LQKENI.

The chain carries TRBV24-1 and TRBJ1-1; TRBD1 matches at 7 bases. Germline V gives CDR1 KGHDR, CDR2 SFDVKD. Germline trimming cut 2 bases from V and 4 bases from J; bases unmatched to any gene: 9. The CDR3 contains 16 residues. CDR3: CATSDYRQGPGTEAFF. As DNA, the CDR3 is TGTGCCACCAGTGATTACCGACAGGGACCGGGCACTGAAGCTTTCTTT.

The chain combines TRBV12-3 or TRBV12-4 with TRBJ2-3; D is unresolved. Trimming removed 3 bases from V and 1 base from J, with 8 bases in between. The CDR3 is made up of 14 amino acids. This CDR3 reads CASSFRAGTDTQYF. The CDR3 nucleotides are TGTGCCAGCAGTTTTCGGGCGGGCACAGATACGCAGTATTTT.

As regards this clonotype: In this CDR3 the conserved last residue, phenylalanine or tryptophan, is missing, so a read error is likely. The chain has TRBV7-2 and TRBJ1-6; TRBD1 might be the D (5 bases). This CDR3 is built from 16 residues. Germline V gene data show CDR1 as SGHTA and CDR2 as FQGNSA. CDR3 loop: CASSLASGRRITPLHY. CDR3 bases: TGTGCCAGCAGTTTAGCGTCGGGACGTAGGATTACACCCCTCCACTAT.

Turning to this clonotype: A much larger clonotype is one base distant, so this may be a read error. A read error is likely, as this CDR3 ends without the conserved phenylalanine or tryptophan. This sequence joins TRBV3-1 and TRBJ1-2; a weak D match, TRBD1 (5 bases). The CDR3 sequence is 13 residues long. V was clipped by 4 bases and J by 1 base, with 7 bases between them. CDR1 and CDR2 from the germline V gene are LGHDT and YNNKEL (reference sequence). The CDR3 loop is CASSRQINYGYTS. DNA of the CDR3: TGTGCCAGCAGCCGACAGATTAACTATGGCTACACCTCC.

The chain couples TRBV30 to TRBJ2-5; D possibly uses TRBD1 or TRBD2 (5 bases each). The CDR3 is 12 residues long. From germline, CDR1 is GTSNPN and CDR2 SVGIG (reference sequence). The V end was cut by 1 base, the J end by 9 bases, with 12 bases between. CDR3 region: CAWSGGSEAQYF. Written as DNA, the CDR3 is TGTGCCTGGAGTGGGGGGAGCGAGGCCCAGTACTTC.

This clonotype was observed at least ten times. V is TRBV7-9 and J is TRBJ1-1; D is ambiguous. The V and J ends lost 3 bases and 1 base respectively, with 3 bases between them. The CDR3 covers 12 residues. Per germline, CDR1 SEHNR and CDR2 FQNEAQ (reference sequence). CDR3 sequence reads: CASSFENTEAFF. CDR3 nucleotides: TGTGCCAGCAGCTTCGAGAACACTGAAGCTTTCTTT. The full variable domain, completed using reference TRBV7-9 and TRBJ1-1, is DTGVSQNPRHKITKRGQNVTFRCDPISEHNRLYWYRQTLGQGPEFLTYFQNEAQLEKSRLLSDRFSAERPKGSFSTLEIQRTEQGDSAMYLCASSFENTEAFFGQGTRLTVV.

This clonotype was counted ten times or more. The chain couples TRBV7-6 to TRBJ2-3; either TRBD1 or TRBD2 may supply D (5 bases each). CDR3 length: 14 residues. The V gene lost 5 bases and the J gene lost 12 bases, with 21 bases spanning the gap. CDR1 SGHVS and CDR2 FNYEAQ come from the germline V gene. The CDR3 nucleotides read TGTGCCAGCAGCCCGGGACCGATGAAGGGATCCCAGTATTTT. Translating gives CASSPGPMKGSQYF.

About this clonotype itself: This may come from a read error, since a much larger clone is one base off. The chain joins TRBV3-1 to TRBJ2-1; the D gene is possibly TRBD2 (6 bases). The CDR3 is 15 amino acids. Between the trimmed V and J ends, which lost 5 bases and 2 bases, there was a span of 13 bases. The germline gives CDR1 LGHDT, CDR2 YNNKEL (reference sequence). The CDR3 DNA reads TGTGCCAGCAGCAAGGACGGGAGCCCCTACAATGAGCAGTTCTTC. As protein: CASSKDGSPYNEQFF.

This clonotype has a count of ten or more. The CDR3 DNA reads TGCGCCAGCAGCCAACCAGGGGGCATCTACGAGCAGTACTTC. It is translated as CASSQPGGIYEQYF. The chain recombines TRBV4-1 with TRBJ2-7, with 8 bases fitting TRBD1. Unmatched junction bases numbered 3, after V lost 2 bases and J lost 3 bases. The length of the CDR3 is 14 residues. The germline gives CDR1 MGHRA, CDR2 YSYEKL.

There are a few counts of this clonotype. The rearrangement uses TRBV9 and TRBJ2-2; no firm D call. CDR3 length: 14 residues. Trimming shortened V by 6 bases and J by 3 bases, and 12 bases separated the two germline ends. The germline V gene encodes CDR1 SGDLS and CDR2 YYNGEE. As DNA, the CDR3 is TGTGCCAGCACTTCGAGGATTGACACCGGGGAGCTGTTTTTT. Translating gives CASTSRIDTGELFF. Full variable domain (missing parts from reference TRBV9 and TRBJ2-2): DSGVTQTPKHLITATGQRVTLRCSPRSGDLSVYWYQQSLDQGLQFLIQYYNGEERAKGNILERFSAQQFPDLHSELNLSSLELGDSALYFCASTSRIDTGELFFGEGSRLTVL.

Many counts were recorded for this clonotype. This sequence joins TRBV5-6 and TRBJ2-3; D is perhaps TRBD1 (6 bases). Germline CDR1 reads SGHDT; CDR2 reads YYEEEE. V lost 1 base, J lost 4 bases, and 13 bases lay in between. The CDR3 sequence is 15 residues long. The CDR3 loop reads CASSLTGRVSDTQYF. CDR3 sequence (DNA): TGTGCCAGCAGCTTGACAGGGCGAGTCTCAGATACGCAGTATTTT.

This clonotype was detected many times. The chain couples TRBV19 to TRBJ1-5; D uncertain. V lost 2 bases to trimming and J lost 5 bases, with 13 bases between them. The CDR3 is 15 amino acids. CDR1 is LNHDA, CDR2 SQIVND, per germline (reference sequence). The CDR3 DNA is TGTGCCAGTAGTATAAAGATGGGTTACGATCAGCCCCAGCATTTT. As protein: CASSIKMGYDQPQHF.

There are many counts of this clonotype. J is TRBJ2-3 and V is TRBV18; 8 bases are a match to TRBD1. V lost 1 base, J lost 2 bases, and 2 bases stayed unmatched. Germline CDR1 KGHSH, CDR2 LQKENI. The CDR3 spans 15 residues. Here the CDR3 DNA reads TGTGCCAGCTCACCACAGACAGGGGACACAGATACGCAGTATTTT. This sequence encodes CASSPQTGDTDTQYF.

This clonotype was counted ten times or more. The rearrangement links TRBV27 to TRBJ2-7, with 11 positions matching TRBD1. The germline V gene encodes CDR1 MNHEY and CDR2 SMNVEV (reference sequence). CDR3 size: 14 residues. Trimming at V came to 5 bases and at J to 6 bases, leaving 6 bases not matched to a gene. This CDR3 is CASSGTGGRREQYF. CDR3 DNA: TGTGCCAGCAGTGGGACAGGGGGAAGGCGCGAGCAGTACTTC.

The DNA of the CDR3 is TGTGCCAGCAGCTCCCTAGGGGGGAGAGACTACAATGAGCAGTTCTTC. Translating it yields CASSSLGGRDYNEQFF. V and J are TRBV11-1 and TRBJ2-1; D may match TRBD1 or TRBD2 (6 bases each). Deletions cut 4 bases from V and 3 bases from J, with 16 bases between. CDR3 size: 16 residues. Germline V gene sequence: CDR1 SGHAT, CDR2 FQDESV (reference sequence).

There are many counts of this clonotype. The rearrangement joins TRBV7-9 to TRBJ1-2, with 9 bases fitting TRBD1. J lost 5 bases, V lost 1 base, and 8 bases had no gene match. The CDR3 covers 16 residues. CDR1 is SEHNR, CDR2 FQNEAQ, per germline (reference sequence). The CDR3 DNA follows: TGTGCCAGCAGCTTAGTGGTTGGGACAGGGCCTTATGGCTACACCTTC. Its protein is CASSLVVGTGPYGYTF.

The V gene is TRBV4-2, the J gene TRBJ2-1; D is perhaps TRBD2 (6 bases). Trimming pared 5 bases from V and 1 base from J, leaving 15 bases between. Germline values: CDR1 LGHNA, CDR2 YNFKEQ. This CDR3 is 16 amino acids long. CDR3 coding DNA: TGTGCCAGCAGCACACCGGCGGGAACTTCCTACAATGAGCAGTTCTTC. Translating it yields CASSTPAGTSYNEQFF.

This clonotype was detected ten times or more. The J gene is TRBJ1-5, the V gene TRBV7-9; a weak D match, TRBD1 (6 bases). The CDR3 totals 13 residues. The V end was cut by 4 bases, the J end by 5 bases, with 9 bases between. The V gene's germline CDR1 is SEHNR and CDR2 FQNEAQ (reference sequence). The CDR3 region is CASSSDSYQPQHF. CDR3 nucleotide sequence: TGTGCCAGCAGCTCGGACAGTTATCAGCCCCAGCATTTT.

This clonotype was seen repeatedly, ten times or more. This sequence joins TRBV7-2 and TRBJ1-1; 7 bases match TRBD1. The CDR3 runs 16 residues. V dropped 7 bases and J dropped 0; count of bases not matched to a gene: 11. The germline CDR1 and CDR2 sequences are SGHTA and FQGNSA. CDR3 region: CASIPSLGQLNTEAFF. Here the CDR3 DNA reads TGTGCCAGCATCCCTTCCTTGGGACAGTTGAACACTGAAGCTTTCTTT.

Only a few counts were recorded for this clonotype. The rearrangement joins TRBV12-3 or TRBV12-4 to TRBJ1-3; no reliable D call. V was shortened by 5 bases and J by 4 bases, with 6 bases between the two germline ends. The CDR3 totals 12 residues. CDR3 in DNA: TGTGCCAGCAGTAAGAGCGGAAACACCATATATTTT. Its protein is CASSKSGNTIYF.

The rearrangement joins TRBV5-4 to TRBJ1-2; D perhaps matches TRBD1 (5 bases). This CDR3 contains 16 residues. From germline, CDR1 is SGHNT and CDR2 YYREEE (reference sequence). V lost 2 bases to trimming and J lost 6 bases, with 20 bases between them. CDR3 nucleotides: TGTGCCAGCAGCTTTCCAGGGTCCGAGTACATCGATGGCTACACCTTC. It yields the protein CASSFPGSEYIDGYTF.

The sample holds a few counts of this clonotype. The chain joins TRBV5-1 to TRBJ2-3; D tentatively fits TRBD1 or TRBD2 (5 bases each). Trimming shortened V by 0 bases and J by 3 bases, and 11 bases separated the two germline ends. This CDR3 region has 15 residues. Germline CDR1 reads SGHRS; CDR2 reads YFSETQ. CDR3: CASSLVGDATDTQYF. CDR3 nucleotides: TGCGCCAGCAGCTTGGTAGGGGACGCGACAGATACGCAGTATTTT.

The chain recombines TRBV5-1 with TRBJ2-2; D gene unclear. The CDR3 runs to 16 residues. CDR1 is SGHRS and CDR2 is YFSETQ in the germline V gene. The V end lost 4 bases, the J end lost 1 base, and 14 bases lay between the germline ends. CDR3 protein: CASSPPAPVNTGELFF. In nucleotides, the CDR3 is TGCGCCAGCAGCCCGCCGGCCCCTGTGAACACCGGGGAGCTGTTTTTT.

About this clonotype itself: A single base separates this from a much larger clone, so it may be a read error. The V gene is TRBV7-3, the J gene TRBJ2-1; possible D gene TRBD2, 5 bases. Deletions cut 5 bases from V and 4 bases from J, with 15 bases between. CDR1 is SGHTA, CDR2 FQGTGA, per germline. The CDR3 contains 15 residues. The CDR3 loop is CASSPRGRVYNEQFF. The CDR3 DNA sequence: TGTGCCAGCAGCCCCCGAGGGCGGGTGTACAATGAGCAGTTCTTC. Full variable domain (outside the CDR3, taken from reference TRBV7-3 and TRBJ2-1): GAGVSQTPSNKVTEKGKYVELRCDPISGHTALYWYRQSLGQGPEFLIYFQGTGAADDSGLPNDRFFAVRPEGSVSTLKIQRTERGDSAVYLCASSPRGRVYNEQFFGPGTRLTVL.

At least ten counts were recorded for this clonotype. The gene calls are TRBV28 and TRBJ2-7; possible D gene TRBD1, 6 bases. The CDR3 is made up of 14 amino acids. The V end lost 6 bases, the J end lost 2 bases, and 14 bases lay between the germline ends. Germline-derived CDR1 and CDR2 are MDHEN and SYDVKM. The CDR3 nucleotides read TGTGCCAGCAGAGTCCCGGGACAAACCTACGAGCAGTACTTC. It encodes CASRVPGQTYEQYF.

This clonotype appeared many times. The chain is built from TRBV27 and TRBJ2-7; a possible D gene is TRBD1 (5 bases). CDR3 length: 13 amino acids. Trimming left V 5 bases short and J 5 bases short, with 13 bases between. CDR1 MNHEY and CDR2 SMNVEV come from the germline V gene (reference sequence). In DNA, the CDR3 is TGTGCCAGCAGTCAGGGAACGATCAACGAGCAGTACTTC. It is translated as CASSQGTINEQYF.

To note about this clonotype: Just one base apart from a much larger clone, this may be a read error. The J gene is TRBJ2-7, the V gene TRBV18; D possibly matches TRBD1 or TRBD2 (5 bases each). CDR1 and CDR2 from the germline V gene are KGHSH and LQKENI. The ends were cut back, 8 bases at V and 7 bases at J, with 18 bases in the middle. The CDR3 totals 13 residues. In DNA form, the CDR3 reads TGTGCCAGCACTCTCTCCAGGGAGCATGAGCAGTACTTC. It yields the protein CASTLSREHEQYF.

This clonotype was detected ten times or more. At one boundary the junction diverges from the germline segment, which might be a read error. The rearrangement uses TRBV4-3 and TRBJ2-3; 10 nucleotides align to TRBD2. Germline V gene sequence: CDR1 LGHNA, CDR2 YSLEER. CDR3 length equals 16 residues. The CDR3 is CASSLGLAASTDTQYF. For the CDR3, the DNA is TGTGCCAGCAGTCTTGGACTAGCGGCTAGCACAGATACGCAGTATTTT.